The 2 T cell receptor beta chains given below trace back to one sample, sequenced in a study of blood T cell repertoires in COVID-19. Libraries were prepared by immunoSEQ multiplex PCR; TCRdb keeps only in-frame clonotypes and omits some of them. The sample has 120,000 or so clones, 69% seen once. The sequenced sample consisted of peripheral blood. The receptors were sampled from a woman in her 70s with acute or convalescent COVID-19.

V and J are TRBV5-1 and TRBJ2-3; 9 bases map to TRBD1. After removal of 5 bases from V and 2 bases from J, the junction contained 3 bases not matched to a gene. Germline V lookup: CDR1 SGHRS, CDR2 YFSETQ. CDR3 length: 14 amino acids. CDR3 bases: TGCGCCAGCAGGACAGGGGGTTACACAGATACGCAGTATTTT. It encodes CASRTGGYTDTQYF.

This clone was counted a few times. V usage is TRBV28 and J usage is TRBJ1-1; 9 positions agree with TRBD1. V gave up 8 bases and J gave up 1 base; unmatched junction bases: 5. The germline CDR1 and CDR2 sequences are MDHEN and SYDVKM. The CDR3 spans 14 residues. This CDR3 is CASGWTGENTEAFF. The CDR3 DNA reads TGTGCCAGCGGATGGACAGGGGAGAACACTGAAGCTTTCTTT.